The 9 T cell receptor beta chains given below trace back to one sample, sequenced in a study of blood T cells in healthy people across ages. Using a J-beta primer mix together with a sample-barcoded 5' primer, a second PCR was run for about 6 to 12 cycles. TCRdb redid the calling of the 5' RACE reads with MiXCR, one entry per CDR3 protein. The sample carries some 800,000 distinct CDR3 sequences, 20% to 25% recorded once. The same data also went into a second study, on T cells of mothers and their children.

Sequenced: blood. Receptors were obtained from a boy younger than 18 in good health.

The genes are TRBV6-5 and TRBJ2-1; no definite D call. Trimming stripped 0 bases from V and 3 bases from J, with 9 bases between. The V gene's germline CDR1 is MNHEY and CDR2 SVGAGI. The CDR3 totals 15 residues. This CDR3 reads CASSYSRSSYNEQFF. The CDR3 region has the DNA TGTGCCAGCAGTTACTCGCGTTCTAGCTACAATGAGCAGTTCTTC.

This rearrangement joins TRBV7-2 to TRBJ2-3; no clear D gene. Germline values: CDR1 SGHTA, CDR2 FQGNSA. V lost 3 bases to trimming and J lost 0 bases, with 16 bases between them. The CDR3 has 17 amino acids. CDR3 region: CASSLRFGYESTDTQYF. For the CDR3, the DNA is TGTGCCAGCAGCTTGAGGTTTGGCTACGAAAGCACAGATACGCAGTATTTT. Supplemented by reference TRBV7-2 and TRBJ2-3, the full variable domain reads GAGVSQSPSNKVTEKGKDVELRCDPISGHTALYWYRQSLGQGLEFLIYFQGNSAPDKSGLPSDRFSAERTGGSVSTLTIQRTQQEDSAVYLCASSLRFGYESTDTQYFGPGTRLTVL.

The V gene is TRBV9, the J gene TRBJ2-7; 11 bases align to TRBD1. V lost 3 bases and J lost 6; bases outside the gene matches: 5. The CDR3 loop spans 14 amino acids. Per the germline V gene, CDR1 is SGDLS and CDR2 is YYNGEE. The CDR3: CASSETGTGGEQYF. The CDR3 DNA reads as TGTGCCAGCAGCGAAACCGGGACAGGGGGCGAGCAGTACTTC.

This clonotype was seen only a few times. The V and J genes are TRBV5-5 and TRBJ2-5, with TRBD1 matching over 7 bases. With V trimmed by 0 bases and J by 0 bases, 5 bases remained unmatched. Germline CDR1 is SGHKS and CDR2 is YYEKEE (reference sequence). CDR3 length: 16 residues. The CDR3 DNA is TGTGCCAGCAGCTTGGCGGCAGGGGGTGACCAAGAGACCCAGTACTTC. It yields the protein CASSLAAGGDQETQYF.

This clonotype was seen a handful of times. The rearrangement links TRBV4-2 to TRBJ2-5; 9 bases agree with TRBD2. The DNA end is more similar to TRBJ2-1, so the J call may be wrong. CDR1 and CDR2 (germline): LGHNA, YNFKEQ. This CDR3 spans 15 amino acids. CDR3 DNA: TGTGCCAGCAGCCAAGATAGCGGGAGTTCCAATGAGCAGTTCTTC. This encodes CASSQDSGSSNEQFF.

The V and J genes are TRBV5-6 and TRBJ2-5; a weak D match, TRBD2 (5 bases). The assigned J gene may be wrong: the sequence end matches TRBJ2-7 better. The germline V gene has CDR1 SGHDT and CDR2 YYEEEE. The CDR3 is 14 residues long. CDR3 in amino acids: CASSLDWSSYEQYF. The CDR3 DNA follows: TGTGCCAGCAGCCTGGACTGGTCATCCTACGAGCAGTACTTC.

The chain employs TRBV7-2 and TRBJ2-4; the D gene is possibly TRBD2 (6 bases). The V gene's germline CDR1 is SGHTA and CDR2 FQGNSA. The germline V and J ends were trimmed by 2 bases and 0 bases, with 8 bases remaining between them. This CDR3 has 15 residues. CDR3 bases: TGTGCCAGCAGCTTAACAGCGGGAGCCAAAAACATTCAGTACTTC. As protein: CASSLTAGAKNIQYF.

There are many counts of this clonotype. V and J are TRBV6-6 and TRBJ2-5; maybe TRBD2 (6 bases). Matching the DNA end better, TRBJ2-7 makes the J call doubtful. CDR1 is MNHNY and CDR2 is SVGAGI in the germline V gene (reference sequence). This CDR3 comprises 14 residues. The CDR3 nucleotides read TGTGCCAGCAGTTACCGGGACTTGTCCTACGAGCAGTACTTC. Translated, it gives CASSYRDLSYEQYF.

V and J are TRBV27 and TRBJ2-7, with D possibly TRBD1 on 6 matching bases. With 6 bases removed from V and 0 bases from J, the gap between germline ends came to 15 bases. The CDR3 contains 15 residues. CDR1 and CDR2 from the germline V gene are MNHEY and SMNVEV (reference sequence). The CDR3 bases are TGTGCCAGCAGACACGGACAGACGAGCTCCTACGAGCAGTACTTC. Its translation is CASRHGQTSSYEQYF.